Below, 5 T cell receptor beta chains from the same sample are listed, as sequenced in a study of blood T cell repertoires in COVID-19. This table comes from immunoSEQ multiplex PCR, and its TCRdb copy is limited to in-frame clones, with some not included. The top ten hold more than 1% of the sample, which has around 380,000 clones, roughly four fifths seen once. The sample consisted of peripheral blood. These receptors all stem from a human donor with acute or convalescent COVID-19. The donor label of this sample is uncertain.

The chain has TRBV30 and TRBJ2-7; D is unclear. This CDR3 region has 12 residues. Trimming left V 6 bases short and J 7 bases short, with 16 bases between. Germline V gives CDR1 GTSNPN, CDR2 SVGIG (reference sequence). As DNA, the CDR3 is TGTGCCTGTTTATACGGGTTTGGGGAGCAGTACTTC. Residues: CACLYGFGEQYF. The entire variable domain, with the rest obtained from reference TRBV30 and TRBJ2-7, is as follows: SQTIHQWPATLVQPVGSPLSLECTVEGTSNPNLYWYRQAAGRGLQLLFYSVGIGQISSEVPQNLSASRPQDRQFILSSKKLLLSDSGFYLCACLYGFGEQYFGPGTRLTVT.

The rearrangement uses TRBV5-6 and TRBJ2-1; D perhaps matches TRBD2 (6 bases). The CDR3 spans 13 residues. With 0 bases removed from V and 9 bases from J, the gap between germline ends came to 10 bases. Germline values: CDR1 SGHDT, CDR2 YYEEEE. The CDR3 sequence is CASSLDRSGEQFF. CDR3 in DNA: TGTGCCAGCAGCTTGGATCGTAGCGGTGAGCAGTTCTTC.

This chain connects TRBV27 to TRBJ2-1; 11 bases are shared with TRBD2. This CDR3 contains 17 residues. In germline, CDR1 is MNHEY, CDR2 SMNVEV (reference sequence). With 5 bases clipped from V and 8 bases from J, the junction kept 14 bases outside the gene matches. CDR3 nucleotides: TGTGCCAGCAGTCTTTACCCTTCTAGCGGGGGGTTCTATGAGCAGTTCTTC. Residues: CASSLYPSSGGFYEQFF.

The rearrangement joins TRBV5-1 to TRBJ2-1, with D perhaps TRBD2 (7 bases). V was shortened by 0 bases and J by 1 base, with 11 bases between the two germline ends. Germline CDR1 SGHRS, CDR2 YFSETQ. CDR3 length: 16 residues. The CDR3 nucleotides read TGCGCCAGCAGCTTGGCCGGGGGGCAATCCTACAATGAGCAGTTCTTC. Its translation is CASSLAGGQSYNEQFF.

J is TRBJ2-3 and V is TRBV3-1 (or the pseudogene TRBV3-2); 10 positions agree with TRBD2. Looked up from germline, CDR1 is LGHDT and CDR2 is YNNKEL (reference sequence). The length of the CDR3 is 17 residues. Trimming cost V 0 bases and J 4 bases; bases outside gene matches: 7. CDR3 nucleotide sequence: TGTGCCAGCAGCCAAGAATGGCTAGCGGGAGACGCAGATACGCAGTATTTT. Translated, it gives CASSQEWLAGDADTQYF.